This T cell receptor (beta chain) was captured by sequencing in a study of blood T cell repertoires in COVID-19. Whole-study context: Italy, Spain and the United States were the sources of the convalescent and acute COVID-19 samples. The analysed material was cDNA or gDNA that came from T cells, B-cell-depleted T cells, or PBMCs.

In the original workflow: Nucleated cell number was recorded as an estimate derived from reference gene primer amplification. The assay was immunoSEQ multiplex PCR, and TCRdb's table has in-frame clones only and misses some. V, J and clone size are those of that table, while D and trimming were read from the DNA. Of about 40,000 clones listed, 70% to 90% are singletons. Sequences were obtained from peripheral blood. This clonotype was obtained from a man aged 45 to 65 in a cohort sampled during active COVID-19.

The CDR3, as DNA: TGTGCCAGCAAAGGCACAGATGAAGTCACTGAAGCTTTCTTT. Translated: CASKGTDEVTEAFF. The chain is built from TRBV6-5 and TRBJ1-1; D is undetermined. V was trimmed by 7 bases and J by 4 bases, leaving 16 bases between them. Germline V CDR1 and CDR2: MNHEY, SVGAGI. This CDR3 region has 14 residues.